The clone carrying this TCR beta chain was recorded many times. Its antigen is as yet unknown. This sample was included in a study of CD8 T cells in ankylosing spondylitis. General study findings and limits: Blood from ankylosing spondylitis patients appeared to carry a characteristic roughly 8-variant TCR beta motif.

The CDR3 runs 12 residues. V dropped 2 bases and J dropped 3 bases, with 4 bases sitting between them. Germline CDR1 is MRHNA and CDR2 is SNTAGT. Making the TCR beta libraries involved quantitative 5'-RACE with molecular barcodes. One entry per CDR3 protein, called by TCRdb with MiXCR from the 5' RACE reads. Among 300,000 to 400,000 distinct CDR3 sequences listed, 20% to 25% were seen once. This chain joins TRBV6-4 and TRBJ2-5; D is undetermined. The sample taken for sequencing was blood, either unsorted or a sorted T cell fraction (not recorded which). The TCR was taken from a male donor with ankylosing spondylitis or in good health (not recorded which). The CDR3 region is CASSDREETQYF. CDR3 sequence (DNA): TGTGCCAGCAGTGACAGGGAAGAGACCCAGTACTTC.